The present T cell receptor beta chain was sequenced within a study of technical replicates of blood from a few donors. Per the germline V gene, CDR1 is SGHDT and CDR2 is YYEEEE. This CDR3 spans 15 amino acids. V lost 1 base to trimming and J lost 3 bases; unmatched junction nucleotides: 2. Clones were read by immunoSEQ multiplex PCR, and TCRdb kept only the in-frame ones, dropping some. The sample consists of approximately 100,000 clones, approximately 96% of them appearing once. The sequencing sample was made of T cells isolated from PBMCs. The chain has TRBV5-6 and TRBJ1-3, with TRBD1 matching 9 bases. This TCR came from a human donor in good health. CDR3 bases: TGTGCCAGCAGCTTGACAGGGGGCTTTGGAAACACCATATATTTT. This translates into CASSLTGGFGNTIYF.